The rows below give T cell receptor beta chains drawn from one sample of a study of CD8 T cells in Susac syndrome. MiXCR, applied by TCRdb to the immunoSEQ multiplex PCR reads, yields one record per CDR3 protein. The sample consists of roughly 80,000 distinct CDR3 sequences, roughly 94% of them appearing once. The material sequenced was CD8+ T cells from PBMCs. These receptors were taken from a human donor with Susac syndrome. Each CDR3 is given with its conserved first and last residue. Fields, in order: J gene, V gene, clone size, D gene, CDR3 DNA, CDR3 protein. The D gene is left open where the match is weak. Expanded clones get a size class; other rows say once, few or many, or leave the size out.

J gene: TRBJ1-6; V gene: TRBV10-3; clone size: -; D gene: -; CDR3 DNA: TGTGCCACCGGAGACAGAGGTTCACCCCTCCACTTT; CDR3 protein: CATGDRGSPLHF
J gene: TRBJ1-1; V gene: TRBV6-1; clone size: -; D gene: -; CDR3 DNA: TGTGCCAGCAGTGGTAGGACGGAAAGGAACACTGAAGCTTTCTTT; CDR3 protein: CASSGRTERNTEAFF
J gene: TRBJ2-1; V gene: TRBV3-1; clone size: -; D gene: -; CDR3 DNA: TGTGCCAGCAGCCAGGAGGCGGGACTGAGGGATGAGCAGTTCTTC; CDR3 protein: CASSQEAGLRDEQFF
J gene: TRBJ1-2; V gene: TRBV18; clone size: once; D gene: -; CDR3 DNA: TGTGCCAGCTCACCCGTGCCCAGAGAGGGCTACACCTTC; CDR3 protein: CASSPVPREGYTF
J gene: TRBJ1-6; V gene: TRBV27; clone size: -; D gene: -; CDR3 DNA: TGTGCCAGCAGTTCCAGGGTGGACTATAATTCACCCCTCCACTTT; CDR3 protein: CASSSRVDYNSPLHF
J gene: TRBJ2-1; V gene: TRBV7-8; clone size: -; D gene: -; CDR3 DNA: TGTGCCAGCAGCTTAGCGCGTTCTTTCAGTACCAAGCAGTTCTTC; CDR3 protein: CASSLARSFSTKQFF
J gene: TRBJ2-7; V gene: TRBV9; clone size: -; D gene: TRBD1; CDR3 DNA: TGTGCCAGCGGGACAGCCTACGAGCAGTACTTC; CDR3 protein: CASGTAYEQYF
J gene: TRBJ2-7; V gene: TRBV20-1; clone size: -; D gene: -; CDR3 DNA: TGCAGTGCTAGAGAACAAGCGCGAAGGGAGCAGTACTTC; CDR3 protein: CSAREQARREQYF
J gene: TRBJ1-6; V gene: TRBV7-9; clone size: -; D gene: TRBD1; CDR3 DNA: TGTGCCAGCAGCTCCGGGACAGATGGGGGATCCCTCCACTTT; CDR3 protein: CASSSGTDGGSLHF
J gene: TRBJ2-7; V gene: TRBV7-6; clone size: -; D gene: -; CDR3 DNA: TGTGCCAGCAGCTTACGGGACACCTACGAGCAGTACTTC; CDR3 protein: CASSLRDTYEQYF
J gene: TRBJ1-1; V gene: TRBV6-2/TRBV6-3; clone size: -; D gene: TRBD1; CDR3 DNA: TGTGCCAGCAGTTACGCCTTGACAGACACAGGGGTAACTGAAGCTTTCTTT; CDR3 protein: CASSYALTDTGVTEAFF
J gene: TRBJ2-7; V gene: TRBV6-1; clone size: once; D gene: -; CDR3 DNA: TGTGCCAGCAGTGGGCGGGGGCCGATCTACGAGCAGTACTTC; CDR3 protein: CASSGRGPIYEQYF
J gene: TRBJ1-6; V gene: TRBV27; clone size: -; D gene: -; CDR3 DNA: TGTGCCAGCAGGGACTCCTATAATTCACCCCTCCACTTT; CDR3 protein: CASRDSYNSPLHF
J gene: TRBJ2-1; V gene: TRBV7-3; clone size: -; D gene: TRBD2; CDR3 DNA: TGTGCCAGCAGTCCTTCGTTTCGCGGGGGCTCCTACAATGAGCAGTTCTTC; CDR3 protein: CASSPSFRGGSYNEQFF
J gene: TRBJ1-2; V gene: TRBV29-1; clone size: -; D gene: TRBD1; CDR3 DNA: TGCAGCGTGTCCGACAGGGACTATGGCTACACCTTC; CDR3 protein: CSVSDRDYGYTF